This T cell receptor beta chain was observed in a study of beta chain features in type 1 diabetes. A word on this clone: The target antigen is unknown.

The V end was cut by 5 bases, the J end by 0 bases, with 10 bases between. Per the germline V gene, CDR1 is SNHLY and CDR2 is FYNNEI. The CDR3 is 14 residues long. Expressed TCRB transcripts got sequenced, as all isolated RNA was reverse transcribed. Naive, central memory and regulatory T cell samples averaged about 3.57 million immunoSEQ reads each. This table comes from immunoSEQ multiplex PCR, and its TCRdb copy is limited to in-frame clones, with some not included. The repertoire holds around 240,000 clones, with 9.6% as singletons. Overall study results and limits: In all four CD4+ subsets, TCRB CDR3 length was significantly, moderately reduced in type 1 diabetes. In the patient group, naive, central memory and Treg TCRB repertoires seemed more alike than in the healthy donor group.

The source material was naive CD4+ T cells from blood. This TCR was recovered from a woman younger than 35 in good health. This rearrangement joins TRBV2 to TRBJ1-1; D ambiguous. CDR3 residues: CASSPSVLNTEAFF. The CDR3 bases are TGTGCCAGCAGTCCGTCAGTGCTGAACACTGAAGCTTTCTTT.